These 13 T cell receptor beta chains share one sample of origin, sequenced in a study of T cell clonotyping in hematopoietic cell transplantation (dated by TCRdb to about 2021). The library was prepared using the immunoSEQ multiplex PCR assay. Sourced from immuneACCESS, this table was stored by TCRdb with only in-frame sequences that have V and J called. A share of the clones is absent; for the studies checked, an unresolved V gene accounts for under half, and the remainder has no known explanation. The sample table shows roughly 34,000 clones, and around 95% are seen once. The top ten clonotypes cover 1.5% to 2% of the sample. The time point label on this specimen signifies: recipient sample about 28 days before transplant, after cytoreduction. Here the sequenced sample was peripheral blood mononuclear cells, taken before stem cell transplant. These receptors all come from a man aged 35 to 55 with chronic myeloid leukemia. Some clones in this sample may be carry-over from other donors' samples.

CDR3 sequence: CAWSVSRIGGGQQPQHF. CDR3 nucleotide sequence: TGTGCCTGGAGTGTGAGCAGGATAGGCGGAGGTCAACAGCCCCAGCATTTT. The chain couples TRBV30 to TRBJ1-5; no clear D gene. There are 17 residues in the CDR3. V dropped 0 bases and J dropped 7 bases, with 22 bases sitting between them. CDR1 and CDR2 (germline): GTSNPN, SVGIG (reference sequence).

This clone occurred once. The rearrangement uses TRBV30 and TRBJ1-4; TRBD1 aligns across 7 bases. V lost 0 bases to trimming and J lost 7 bases; unmatched junction nucleotides: 2. Germline values: CDR1 GTSNPN, CDR2 SVGIG (reference sequence). CDR3 size: 13 residues. CDR3 in DNA: TGTGCCTGGAGTGTACAGGGGCTTGAAAAACTGTTTTTT. The encoded protein is CAWSVQGLEKLFF. The variable domain in full, completed from reference TRBV30 and TRBJ1-4, reads SQTIHQWPATLVQPVGSPLSLECTVEGTSNPNLYWYRQAAGRGLQLLFYSVGIGQISSEVPQNLSASRPQDRQFILSSKKLLLSDSGFYLCAWSVQGLEKLFFGSGTQLSVL.

This clone was counted between two and nine times. The rearrangement joins TRBV5-1 to TRBJ2-2, with a tentative D call TRBD1 (5 bases). The ends were cut back, 4 bases at V and 0 bases at J, with 13 bases in the middle. CDR3 length: 16 amino acids. Germline CDR1 reads SGHRS; CDR2 reads YFSETQ. As DNA, the CDR3 is TGCGCCAGCAGCCCTCTTGAGACAGCGAACACCGGGGAGCTGTTTTTT. Amino acid sequence: CASSPLETANTGELFF.

V gene TRBV5-1 combines with J gene TRBJ2-7; D could derive from TRBD1 or TRBD2 (6 bases each). V was cut by 4 bases and J by 12 bases, with 20 bases left in between. The CDR3 contains 13 residues. From germline, CDR1 is SGHRS and CDR2 YFSETQ. The chain's CDR3 is CASSAQLRDNLYF. In nucleotides, the CDR3 is TGCGCCAGCAGCGCCCAATTGCGGGACAACTTGTACTTC.

The chain recombines TRBV11-2 with TRBJ2-3; 11 nucleotides align to TRBD2. Germline trimming cut 0 bases from V and 6 bases from J; bases unmatched to any gene: 14. The CDR3 totals 19 residues. Germline values: CDR1 SGHAT, CDR2 FQNNGV. CDR3 sequence (DNA): TGTGCCAGCAGCTTAGATCTGGATAGCGGGGGGGCCAGATCGGATACGCAGTATTTT. Its protein is CASSLDLDSGGARSDTQYF.

The chain joins TRBV2 to TRBJ1-1; D is unresolved. V lost 8 bases, J lost 11 bases, and 21 bases lay in between. The CDR3 runs 13 residues. Looked up from germline, CDR1 is SNHLY and CDR2 is FYNNEI. The CDR3 coding sequence is TGTGCCAGCCGACGCGAGGATCCTTCACCGGCTTTCTTT. Amino acids: CASRREDPSPAFF. The full variable domain, rest sourced from reference TRBV2 and TRBJ1-1, is EPEVTQTPSHQVTQMGQEVILRCVPISNHLYFYWYRQILGQKVEFLVSFYNNEISEKSEIFDDQFSVERPDGSNFTLKIRSTKLEDSAMYFCASRREDPSPAFFGQGTRLTVV.

This chain joins TRBV9 and TRBJ1-1; weak D call: TRBD1 (6 bases). CDR3 length: 15 amino acids. Trimming removed 0 bases at V and 1 base at J, with 10 bases between. Germline lookup yields CDR1 SGDLS and CDR2 YYNGEE. The CDR3 DNA sequence: TGTGCCAGCAGCGTAGGGGGGGCAGGGAACACTGAAGCTTTCTTT. It codes for CASSVGGAGNTEAFF.

The chain combines TRBV7-2 with TRBJ1-5; TRBD1 aligns across 7 bases. The CDR3 covers 14 residues. V shed 3 bases, J shed 5 bases, and the junction held 4 bases outside the gene matches. CDR1 SGHTA and CDR2 FQGNSA come from the germline V gene. The CDR3 DNA reads TGTGCCAGCAGCTTCCGGGACAGAGATCAGCCCCAGCATTTT. This sequence encodes CASSFRDRDQPQHF.

The chain joins TRBV9 to TRBJ2-5, with 12 positions matching TRBD2. V lost 2 bases, J lost 1 base, and 3 bases stayed unmatched. Per germline, CDR1 SGDLS and CDR2 YYNGEE. This CDR3 is built from 16 residues. CDR3 loop: CASSVLAGGPQETQYF. Here the CDR3 DNA reads TGTGCCAGCAGCGTTCTAGCGGGGGGGCCCCAAGAGACCCAGTACTTC.

The chain is built from TRBV6-4 and TRBJ2-3; 9 nucleotides align to TRBD2. Trimming removed 5 bases from V and 2 bases from J; junction bases left unmatched: 8. Germline V gene data show CDR1 as MRHNA and CDR2 as SNTAGT. The CDR3 extends over 16 amino acids. The CDR3 coding sequence is TGTGCCAGCAGTCCCACTAGCGGGCTATCCACAGATACGCAGTATTTT. It is translated as CASSPTSGLSTDTQYF.

This rearrangement joins TRBV4-3 to TRBJ2-3, with 7 bases lining up with TRBD1. Losses at the gene ends were 2 bases for V and 6 bases for J; bases not matched to a gene: 5. There are 14 residues in the CDR3. From germline, CDR1 is LGHNA and CDR2 YSLEER. In nucleotides, the CDR3 is TGCGCCAGCAGCCAATCTACAGGGGCCGATACGCAGTATTTT. It translates to CASSQSTGADTQYF.

In this sample, this clone turned up once. CDR3 protein: CASSVDGKNSPLHF. CDR3 DNA sequence: TGTGCCAGCAGCGTAGATGGGAAGAATTCACCCCTCCACTTT. This chain connects TRBV9 to TRBJ1-6, with unresolved D. Germline V gene sequence: CDR1 SGDLS, CDR2 YYNGEE. The CDR3 loop spans 14 amino acids. V was cut by 0 bases and J by 7 bases, with 8 bases left in between.

This clone is a singleton in its sample. This sequence joins TRBV2 and TRBJ2-5; D is possibly TRBD2 (7 bases). Per the germline V gene, CDR1 is SNHLY and CDR2 is FYNNEI. The germline V and J ends were trimmed by 4 bases and 1 base, with 16 bases remaining between them. This CDR3 has 16 amino acids. The CDR3 loop reads CASSGPGGGVQETQYF. CDR3 bases: TGTGCCAGCAGTGGCCCGGGGGGCGGGGTCCAAGAGACCCAGTACTTC. The entire variable domain, with the rest obtained from reference TRBV2 and TRBJ2-5, is as follows: EPEVTQTPSHQVTQMGQEVILRCVPISNHLYFYWYRQILGQKVEFLVSFYNNEISEKSEIFDDQFSVERPDGSNFTLKIRSTKLEDSAMYFCASSGPGGGVQETQYFGPGTRLLVL.